This TCR beta chain was recorded in a study of PD-1 blockade in mismatch repair-deficient tumors. A remark on this clone: Its cognate antigen is unknown.

The CDR3 runs to 15 residues. J lost 1 base, V lost 2 bases, and 5 bases had no gene match. Germline V CDR1 and CDR2: GTSNPN, SVGIG (reference sequence). Clones were read by immunoSEQ multiplex PCR, and TCRdb kept only the in-frame ones, dropping some. The sample contains under 50,000 clones, 77% of which appear only once. The TCR-sequenced patients were three responders to pembrolizumab. Study conclusions and caveats: Rapid post-treatment expansion, then contraction, generally preceding radiologic response, marked tumor-resident clones.

The clonotype was recovered from an adult with mismatch repair-deficient cancer. The chain links TRBV30 to TRBJ1-2, with TRBD1 matching 9 bases. This sample comprised PBMCs, obtained before pembrolizumab treatment. CDR3 sequence reads: CAWSSPGQGNYGYTF. DNA for the CDR3: TGTGCCTGGAGTTCTCCGGGACAGGGTAACTATGGCTACACCTTC.